A selection of T cell receptor beta chains follows, all from one sample in a study of Graves' ophthalmopathy and Graves' hyperthyroidism. TCRdb reprocessed the multiplex PCR reads with MiXCR, giving one entry per CDR3 protein. The sample yields hundreds of thousands of distinct CDR3 sequences, around a fifth seen once. Sequenced material: peripheral blood. These receptors were taken from a woman between 18 and 29 years old with stable Graves' hyperthyroidism. Some clones in this sample may be carry-over from other donors' samples. CDR3s leave out the opening cysteine and the closing phenylalanine or tryptophan. The order of the fields is J gene, V gene, CDR3 protein.

J: TRBJ2-4; V: TRBV5-1; CDR3: ASSLPSLGPEPLAKNIKY
J: TRBJ2-7; V: TRBV7-2; CDR3: ASSLMGGDYEQY
J: TRBJ2-6; V: TRBV12-3/TRBV12-4; CDR3: ASIGRGAVSGANVLT
J: TRBJ1-2; V: TRBV27; CDR3: ASSLVGQGATGYT
J: TRBJ1-6; V: TRBV5-6; CDR3: ASSMTGTVNNSPLH
J: TRBJ1-2; V: TRBV10-2; CDR3: ASSELVEGPYGYT
J: TRBJ2-2; V: TRBV5-1; CDR3: ASDLGGAANTGELF
J: TRBJ2-7; V: TRBV7-1; CDR3: ASSSRPRPGQGEPGGEQY
J: TRBJ2-7; V: TRBV24-1; CDR3: ATSDGTHYEQY
J: TRBJ2-4; V: TRBV4-1; CDR3: ASSQVLRNIQY
J: TRBJ1-1; V: TRBV28; CDR3: ASTRGASMNTEAF
J: TRBJ2-2; V: TRBV30; CDR3: AWSVLGGTGELF
J: TRBJ1-2; V: TRBV2; CDR3: ASKISEIYGYT
J: TRBJ1-5; V: TRBV28; CDR3: ASSPRQGISGYGNQPQH
J: TRBJ1-6; V: TRBV12-3/TRBV12-4; CDR3: ASSVVGQADSPLH
J: TRBJ1-1; V: TRBV12-3/TRBV12-4; CDR3: ASSLGVGRPEAF
J: TRBJ1-1; V: TRBV7-2; CDR3: ASSNNKFMNTEAF
J: TRBJ2-7; V: TRBV4-3; CDR3: ASSHDESGVRSYEQY
J: TRBJ1-1; V: TRBV11-2; CDR3: ASSDRQGRTEAF
J: TRBJ2-7; V: TRBV24-1; CDR3: ATSEAGGYEQY
J: TRBJ1-5; V: TRBV12-3/TRBV12-4; CDR3: ASSSTANQPQH
J: TRBJ2-2; V: TRBV11-2; CDR3: ASSGRLAGVLEAGELF
J: TRBJ2-7; V: TRBV28; CDR3: ASSLNPPTSYEQY
J: TRBJ1-2; V: TRBV12-3/TRBV12-4; CDR3: ASSLQGARGYT
J: TRBJ2-5; V: TRBV20-1; CDR3: SAREARGWETQY
J: TRBJ1-2; V: TRBV13; CDR3: ASSVDRVSNYGYT
J: TRBJ2-7; V: TRBV18; CDR3: ASSPPLGEDPSYEQY
J: TRBJ1-6; V: TRBV28; CDR3: ASRAKFSPLH
J: TRBJ2-2; V: TRBV6-2/TRBV6-3; CDR3: ASSYSMVGLASTGELF
J: TRBJ1-1; V: TRBV6-5; CDR3: ASSYYGERDTEAF
J: TRBJ1-5; V: TRBV3-1; CDR3: ASSQSGLRTSNQPQH
J: TRBJ2-2; V: TRBV19; CDR3: ASRRTGELF
J: TRBJ1-2; V: TRBV3-1; CDR3: ASSQGQDREYGYT
J: TRBJ2-5; V: TRBV4-1; CDR3: ASSPSAVTGLETQY
J: TRBJ1-1; V: TRBV12-3/TRBV12-4; CDR3: ASSPSSEAF
J: TRBJ2-7; V: TRBV6-5; CDR3: ASSSVAEVYEQY
J: TRBJ1-1; V: TRBV4-1; CDR3: ASSPRHGVPEAF
J: TRBJ2-7; V: TRBV6-5; CDR3: ASVLGHEQY
J: TRBJ1-2; V: TRBV6-1; CDR3: ASSDYRGEGGYT
J: TRBJ2-7; V: TRBV20-1; CDR3: SSRAQGYEQY
J: TRBJ2-7; V: TRBV10-3; CDR3: AISEGGSEQY
J: TRBJ2-7; V: TRBV20-1; CDR3: SAKRTSGITYEQY
J: TRBJ1-1; V: TRBV27; CDR3: ASSPHLGNTEAF
J: TRBJ2-2; V: TRBV4-1; CDR3: ASSRDPPGRTGELF
J: TRBJ1-1; V: TRBV28; CDR3: ASSSGPTGEAF
J: TRBJ2-5; V: TRBV20-1; CDR3: RAGYKETQY
J: TRBJ1-6; V: TRBV5-1; CDR3: ASSPRTGNSPLH
J: TRBJ2-6; V: TRBV5-1; CDR3: ASSFTGFGANVLT
J: TRBJ1-3; V: TRBV29-1; CDR3: SGLDRDYNTIY
J: TRBJ2-4; V: TRBV7-7; CDR3: ARQGSNIKY
J: TRBJ1-2; V: TRBV29-1; CDR3: SVVGVYGYT
J: TRBJ2-7; V: TRBV3-1; CDR3: ASSQAWTSSYEQY
J: TRBJ2-2; V: TRBV2; CDR3: ASTPEKGTDTGELF